This T cell receptor beta chain was captured in a study of low-dose radiotherapy and immunotherapy resistance in tumors. V was pared by 0 bases and J by 2 bases, with 4 bases between. This CDR3 comprises 13 residues. CDR1 SGDLS and CDR2 YYNGEE come from the germline V gene. Regarding time point: after trial treatment. Treatment: LDRT plus nivolumab, ipilimumab, low-dose cyclophosphamide and aspirin (RACIN trial). All of the donors were given nivolumab, ipilimumab, aspirin, low-dose cyclophosphamide and low-dose radiotherapy as part of RACIN, a single-arm trial. Alpha and beta chains were covered, as first-strand cDNA relied on TRAV- and TRBV-specific primers. The authors ran roughly 20 PCR cycles to amplify TCRs with a constant-region primer and V-primer adapter. A single record per CDR3 protein comes from TCRdb applying MiXCR to the reads. The data hold tens of thousands of distinct CDR3 sequences, with 20% observed a single time.

The gene calls are TRBV9 and TRBJ2-3, with D hard to call. Sequenced material: PBMCs, taken after low-dose radiotherapy plus immunotherapy. The receptor was derived from a female donor with ovarian cancer. The CDR3 reads CASSVGLTDTQYF. The CDR3 DNA is TGTGCCAGCAGCGTAGGGCTCACAGATACGCAGTATTTT.